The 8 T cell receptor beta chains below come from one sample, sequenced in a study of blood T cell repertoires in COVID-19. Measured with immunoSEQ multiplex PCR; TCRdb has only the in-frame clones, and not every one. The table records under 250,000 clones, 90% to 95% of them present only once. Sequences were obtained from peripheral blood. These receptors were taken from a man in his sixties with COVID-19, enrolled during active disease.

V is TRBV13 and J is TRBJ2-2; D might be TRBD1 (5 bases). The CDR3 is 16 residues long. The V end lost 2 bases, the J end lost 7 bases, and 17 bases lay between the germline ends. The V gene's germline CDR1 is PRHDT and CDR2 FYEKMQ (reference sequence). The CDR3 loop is CASSLSGDRTIGELFF. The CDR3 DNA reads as TGTGCCAGCAGCTTATCAGGCGACAGAACAATCGGGGAGCTGTTTTTT.

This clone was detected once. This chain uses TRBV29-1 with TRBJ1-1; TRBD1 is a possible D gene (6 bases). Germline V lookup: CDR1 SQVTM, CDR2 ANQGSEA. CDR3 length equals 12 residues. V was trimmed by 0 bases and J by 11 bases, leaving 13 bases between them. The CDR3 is CSVEELGHSAFF. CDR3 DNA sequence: TGCAGCGTTGAAGAATTGGGACATTCGGCTTTCTTT.

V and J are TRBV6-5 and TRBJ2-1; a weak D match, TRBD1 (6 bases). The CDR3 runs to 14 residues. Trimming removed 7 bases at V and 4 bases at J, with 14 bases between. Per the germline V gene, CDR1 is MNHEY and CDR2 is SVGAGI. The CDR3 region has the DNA TGTGCCAGCAACAGGATCGGACAGTACAATGAGCAGTTCTTC. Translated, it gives CASNRIGQYNEQFF.

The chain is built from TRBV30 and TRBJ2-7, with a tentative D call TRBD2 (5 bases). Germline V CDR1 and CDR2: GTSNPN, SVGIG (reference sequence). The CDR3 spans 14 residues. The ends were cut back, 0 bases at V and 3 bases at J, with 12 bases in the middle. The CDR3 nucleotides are TGTGCCTGGAGTGTATTGGGAGCTGGCTACGAGCAGTACTTC. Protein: CAWSVLGAGYEQYF.

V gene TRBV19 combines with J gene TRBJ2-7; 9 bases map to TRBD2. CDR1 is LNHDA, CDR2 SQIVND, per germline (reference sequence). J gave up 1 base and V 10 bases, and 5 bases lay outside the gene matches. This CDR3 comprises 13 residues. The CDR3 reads CATGTSLSYEQYF. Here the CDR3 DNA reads TGTGCCACCGGGACTAGCTTATCCTACGAGCAGTACTTC.

CDR3 region: CASSPTLADTQYF. CDR3 coding DNA: TGTGCCAGCAGCCCAACATTAGCGGATACGCAGTATTTT. This chain connects TRBV11-3 to TRBJ2-3; perhaps TRBD2 as D (5 bases). The CDR3 extends over 13 amino acids. V lost 5 bases and J lost 6, with 12 bases in between. Looked up from germline, CDR1 is SGHNT and CDR2 is YENEEA. The complete variable domain, with remaining parts taken from reference TRBV11-3 and TRBJ2-3, reads EAGVVQSPRYKIIEKKQPVAFWCNPISGHNTLYWYLQNLGQGPELLIRYENEEAVDDSQLPKDRFSAERLKGVDSTLKIQPAELGDSAVYLCASSPTLADTQYFGPGTRLTVL.

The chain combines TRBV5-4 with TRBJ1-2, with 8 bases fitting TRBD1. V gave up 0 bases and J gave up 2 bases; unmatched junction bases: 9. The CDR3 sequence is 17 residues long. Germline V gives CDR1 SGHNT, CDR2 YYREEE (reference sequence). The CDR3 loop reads CASSLVAGGAGNYGYTF. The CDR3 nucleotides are TGTGCCAGCAGCTTGGTTGCAGGGGGCGCGGGGAACTATGGCTACACCTTC.

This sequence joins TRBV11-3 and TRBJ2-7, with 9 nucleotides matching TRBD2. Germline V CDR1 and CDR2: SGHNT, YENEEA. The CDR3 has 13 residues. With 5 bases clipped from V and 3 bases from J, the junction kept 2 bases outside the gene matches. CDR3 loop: CASSPRGGYEQYF. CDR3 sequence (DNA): TGTGCCAGCAGCCCGCGGGGGGGCTACGAGCAGTACTTC.